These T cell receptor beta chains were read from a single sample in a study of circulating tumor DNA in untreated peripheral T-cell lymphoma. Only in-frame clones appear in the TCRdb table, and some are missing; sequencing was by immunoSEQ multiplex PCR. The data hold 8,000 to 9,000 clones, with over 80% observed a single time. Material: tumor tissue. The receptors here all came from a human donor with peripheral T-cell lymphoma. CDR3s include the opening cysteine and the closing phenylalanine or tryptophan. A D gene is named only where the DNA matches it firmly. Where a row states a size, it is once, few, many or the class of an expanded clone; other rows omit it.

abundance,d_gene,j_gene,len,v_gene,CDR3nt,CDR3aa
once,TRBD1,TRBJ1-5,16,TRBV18,TGTGCCAGTTCACCACCGACAGGGAGTGCCAATCAGCCCCAGCATTTT,CASSPPTGSANQPQHF
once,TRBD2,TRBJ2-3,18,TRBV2,TGTGCCAGCAGTTTTGGAGCTAGCGGGGGGACTAGCACAGATACGCAGTATTTT,CASSFGASGGTSTDTQYF
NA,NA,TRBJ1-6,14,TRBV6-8,TGTGCCAGCTTGACAGGATCCTATAATTCACCCCTCCACTTT,CASLTGSYNSPLHF
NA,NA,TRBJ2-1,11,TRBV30,TGTGCCTGGAGAAGTTACAATGAGCAGTTCTTC,CAWRSYNEQFF
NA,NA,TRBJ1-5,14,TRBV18,TGTGCCAGCTCACCAACCCTGATTCATCAGCCCCAGCATTTT,CASSPTLIHQPQHF
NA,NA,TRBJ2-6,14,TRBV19,TGTGCCAGTAGTGAGGGGGCTGGGGCCAACGTCCTGACTTTC,CASSEGAGANVLTF
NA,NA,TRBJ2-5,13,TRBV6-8,TGTGCCAGCAGCTACAGGTACCAAGAGACCCAGTACTTC,CASSYRYQETQYF
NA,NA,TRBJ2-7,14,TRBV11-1,TGTGCCAGCAGCTTTACAGGATCCTCCTACGAGCAGTACTTC,CASSFTGSSYEQYF
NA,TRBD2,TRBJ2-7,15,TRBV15,TGTGCCACCAGCAGGGGAGCGGGGGAGCCCTACGAGCAGTACTTC,CATSRGAGEPYEQYF
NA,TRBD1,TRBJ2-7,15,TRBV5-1,TGCGCCAGCAGCTTGGAGGGACAGGGGGCTCCCGAGCAGTACTTC,CASSLEGQGAPEQYF
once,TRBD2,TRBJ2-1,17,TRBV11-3,TGTGCCAGCAGCTTGGAACAGGGACTAGCGGTATACAATGAGCAGTTCTTC,CASSLEQGLAVYNEQFF
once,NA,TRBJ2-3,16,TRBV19,TGTGCCAGTTCACCAATACAGGGATCACCCACAGATACGCAGTATTTT,CASSPIQGSPTDTQYF
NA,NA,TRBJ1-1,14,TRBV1,TGCGCCAGCAGCCAAGAGGAGGGTTTCCCTGAAGCTTTCTTT,CASSQEEGFPEAFF
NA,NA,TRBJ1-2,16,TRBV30,TGTGCCTGGAGTGTACTCGGAGGGGACCCAGGAGATGGCTACACCTTC,CAWSVLGGDPGDGYTF
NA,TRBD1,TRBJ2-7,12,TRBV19,TGTGCCACCCGACAGGGGATCTACGAGCAGTACTTC,CATRQGIYEQYF
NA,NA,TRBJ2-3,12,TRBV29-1,TGCAGCGTTTCTTCCGGACAGTATACGCAGTATTTT,CSVSSGQYTQYF
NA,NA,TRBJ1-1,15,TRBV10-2,TGCGCCAGCAGTGACGGGGGGGCGCAGAACACCGAAGCTTTCTTT,CASSDGGAQNTEAFF
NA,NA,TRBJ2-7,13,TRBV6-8,TGTGCCATCAGAGCCCCGTTGGGCTACGAGCAGTACTTC,CAIRAPLGYEQYF
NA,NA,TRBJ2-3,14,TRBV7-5,TGTGCCAGCAGCTTAGTACTACCCCCGGATACGCAGTATTTT,CASSLVLPPDTQYF
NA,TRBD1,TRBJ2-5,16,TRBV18,TGTGCCAGCTCACCACGAGGGACAGGCTTAGGGGAGACCCAGTACTTC,CASSPRGTGLGETQYF
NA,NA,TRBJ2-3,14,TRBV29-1,TGCAGCGTTGATCACGGAACTAGCACAGATACGCAGTATTTT,CSVDHGTSTDTQYF